This T cell receptor (beta chain) derives from a study of glioma-infiltrating T cells after dendritic cell vaccination. Study-level background: Autologous tumor lysate-pulsed dendritic cell vaccination was given between 2003 and 2012.

The V end was cut by 0 bases, the J end by 9 bases, with 13 bases between. The CDR3 extends over 15 amino acids. Germline assignment: CDR1 SGHDT and CDR2 YYEEEE. The time point was: after dendritic cell vaccination, including at tumor progression/relapse. The repertoire was sequenced with immunoSEQ multiplex PCR; TCRdb's copy has only in-frame clones and lacks some. The sample includes 70,000 to 90,000 clones, roughly four fifths seen only once; the top ten take 6.8%. The J gene is TRBJ1-6, the V gene TRBV5-6; tentative D call: TRBD1 (5 bases). This sample comprised blood, obtained after dendritic cell vaccination. The sequence derives from a human donor with glioblastoma. CDR3 sequence reads: CASSLGGRVGSPLHF. CDR3 bases: TGTGCCAGCAGCTTGGGAGGCAGGGTGGGTTCACCCCTCCACTTT.